These T cell receptor beta chains were read from a single sample in a study of blood T cell repertoires in COVID-19. Sequenced by immunoSEQ multiplex PCR; TCRdb stores in-frame clones only, minus some. This table holds a few hundred thousand clones, around nine tenths found once. Input material: PBMCs or T cells enriched from blood (not recorded which). The source of these receptors is a woman in her 30s who had been exposed to COVID-19. CDR3s include the opening cysteine and the closing phenylalanine or tryptophan. The D gene is left open where the match is weak. Clone size is given for some rows only: seen once, a few or many times, or a class if the clone is expanded.

j_call | d_call | v_call | clone_size | cdr3_nt | cdr3_aa
TRBJ1-1 | NA | TRBV2 | few | TGTGCCAGCGCGGGAGGGCGGAACACTGAAGCTTTCTTT | CASAGGRNTEAFF
TRBJ2-7 | NA | TRBV6-1 | NA | TGTGCCAGCAGTGAACAGGGGTGGAACTACGAGCAGTACTTC | CASSEQGWNYEQYF
TRBJ2-7 | NA | TRBV10-3 | NA | TGTGCCATCAGCACCCGACACAATGAGCCCTACGAGCAGTACTTC | CAISTRHNEPYEQYF
TRBJ1-3 | NA | TRBV5-1 | NA | TGCGCCAGCAGCACCACGGGGGGACTCTCTGGAAACACCATATATTTT | CASSTTGGLSGNTIYF
TRBJ1-2 | TRBD1 | TRBV11-2 | NA | TGTGCCAGCAGCTTAGGTCCGCCGGGACAGGGGGTTGGCTACACCTTC | CASSLGPPGQGVGYTF
TRBJ2-2 | TRBD1 | TRBV4-2 | NA | TGTGCCAGCAGCCCCGGACAGGGCGACACCGGGGAGCTGTTTTTT | CASSPGQGDTGELFF
TRBJ2-7 | TRBD2 | TRBV2 | NA | TGTGCCAGCAGTTCCGTAGCGGGGGGCTTCTCCTACGAGCAGTACTTC | CASSSVAGGFSYEQYF
TRBJ2-2 | NA | TRBV30 | NA | TGTGCCTGGAGTGTTTGGGGGGCCGGGGAGCTGTTTTTT | CAWSVWGAGELFF
TRBJ2-2 | NA | TRBV27 | NA | TGTGCCAGCAGTGGGGGCATCGGGGAGCTGTTTTTT | CASSGGIGELFF
TRBJ2-7 | TRBD1 | TRBV5-6 | NA | TGTGCCAGCAGCTGGACCCATGGGACAGGGGGTATATCCTACGAGCAGTACTTC | CASSWTHGTGGISYEQYF
TRBJ1-2 | NA | TRBV6-5 | NA | TGTGCCAGCAGACCCACAGGGTCCTATGGCTACACCTTC | CASRPTGSYGYTF
TRBJ2-1 | NA | TRBV19 | NA | TGTGCCAGTAGTATAGACACCGAACTTAATACCTACAATGAGCAGTTCTTC | CASSIDTELNTYNEQFF
TRBJ1-1 | TRBD1 | TRBV19 | NA | TGTGCCAGTACCTACAGGGGCTACACTGAAGCTTTCTTT | CASTYRGYTEAFF
TRBJ2-5 | TRBD2 | TRBV5-1 | NA | TGCGCCAGCAGCCCGGCGGCTAGCGGGGGGGAAGAGACCCAGTACTTC | CASSPAASGGEETQYF
TRBJ1-4 | TRBD1 | TRBV6-5 | NA | TGTGCCAGCAGCGCGGGACAGGGTTACGAAAAACTGTTTTTT | CASSAGQGYEKLFF
TRBJ1-2 | TRBD1 | TRBV2 | once | TGTGCCAGTATGACCCCGACAGGGGGGAACTATGGCTACACCTTC | CASMTPTGGNYGYTF
TRBJ2-2 | NA | TRBV5-1 | NA | TGCGCCAGCAGCTTGTACAGGGACACCGGGGAGCTGTTTTTT | CASSLYRDTGELFF
TRBJ2-5 | TRBD1 | TRBV27 | medium-sized | TGTGCCAGCAGTCCAAGGACAGGGATGATGGAGACCCAGTACTTC | CASSPRTGMMETQYF
TRBJ2-5 | NA | TRBV29-1 | NA | TGCAGCGTTGCCCAGAATCGCCAAGAGACCCAGTACTTC | CSVAQNRQETQYF
TRBJ2-2 | TRBD2 | TRBV9 | NA | TGTGCCAGCAGCGATAGCGGGTGGAACACCGGGGAGCTGTTTTTT | CASSDSGWNTGELFF
TRBJ1-1 | TRBD1 | TRBV5-5 | NA | TGTGCCAGCAGGATGACAGGGGCGAACACTGAAGCTTTCTTT | CASRMTGANTEAFF
TRBJ2-7 | NA | TRBV29-1 | NA | TGCAGTTATAGCGACACGAGCTCCTACGAGCAGTACTTC | CSYSDTSSYEQYF
TRBJ2-1 | NA | TRBV9 | NA | TGTGCCAGCAGCGTTAGCGGCGCCTCGGGCAATGAGCAGTTCTTC | CASSVSGASGNEQFF
TRBJ1-4 | NA | TRBV19 | NA | TGTGCCAGTAGTATAGTCTGGGCAGATGAAAAACTGTTTTTT | CASSIVWADEKLFF
TRBJ2-7 | TRBD1 | TRBV19 | NA | TGTGCCAGTAGTCCCGGGACAGGGTCCCGCGTGCAGTACTTC | CASSPGTGSRVQYF
TRBJ1-1 | TRBD1 | TRBV10-3 | NA | TGTGCCACGACAGGGGACTTGAACACTGAAGCTTTCTTT | CATTGDLNTEAFF
TRBJ2-5 | TRBD2 | TRBV2 | NA | TGTGCCAGCGCCAGACTAGCGGCCTTATCGGAGACCCAGTACTTC | CASARLAALSETQYF
TRBJ1-1 | NA | TRBV18 | NA | TGTGCCAGCTCACCGAAACAGGGTACGGCTGAAGCTTTCTTT | CASSPKQGTAEAFF
TRBJ1-4 | NA | TRBV20-1 | NA | TGCAGTGCTAGTGATGGCCCTAATGAAAAACTGTTTTTT | CSASDGPNEKLFF
TRBJ2-1 | TRBD2 | TRBV11-3 | NA | TGTGCCAGCAGCTTAGATAGCGGGGGCCTCTACAATGAGCAGTTCTTC | CASSLDSGGLYNEQFF
TRBJ2-7 | NA | TRBV7-9 | NA | TGTGCCAGCAGTCCAGGGATGGTTATCAACGAGCAGTACTTC | CASSPGMVINEQYF
TRBJ1-2 | TRBD1 | TRBV6-5 | NA | TGTGCCAGCAAATACACAGGGGACTACTATGGCTACACCTTC | CASKYTGDYYGYTF
TRBJ2-5 | TRBD2 | TRBV5-4 | once | TGTGCCAGCAGCATCACGGGGGGTTGGCAAGAGACCCAGTACTTC | CASSITGGWQETQYF
TRBJ2-5 | TRBD2 | TRBV9 | NA | TGTGCCAGCAGCGTAGGGGAGGGGGGACTAGCCCTTACCCAGTACTTC | CASSVGEGGLALTQYF
TRBJ2-5 | TRBD1 | TRBV18 | few | TGTGCCAGCTCACCTGTCGGGACAGGGGGCTCGGAGACCCAGTACTTC | CASSPVGTGGSETQYF
TRBJ2-7 | NA | TRBV19 | NA | TGTGCCAGTAGCACAGGGTCCTACGAGCAGTACTTC | CASSTGSYEQYF
TRBJ2-6 | NA | TRBV4-1 | NA | TGCGCCAGCAGAAGGGAGGCTGGGGCCAACGTCCTGACTTTC | CASRREAGANVLTF
TRBJ2-7 | TRBD2 | TRBV27 | few | TGTGCCAGCAGTCCGCCCCCGGGACTAGCGGGGGGCCACGAGCAGTACTTC | CASSPPPGLAGGHEQYF
TRBJ2-5 | TRBD2 | TRBV19 | NA | TGTGCCAGTCGCTCTTCCGGGACTAGCCGGGAGACCCAGTACTTC | CASRSSGTSRETQYF
TRBJ2-7 | NA | TRBV11-2 | NA | TGTGCCAGCAGCTTAGCAGGTGCCGTCTACGAGCAGTACTTC | CASSLAGAVYEQYF
TRBJ1-1 | NA | TRBV5-1 | NA | TGCGCCAGCAGCTTGACAGGTCACCACACTGAAGCTTTCTTT | CASSLTGHHTEAFF
TRBJ1-4 | NA | TRBV10-1 | NA | TGCGCCAGCAAGGTGAGAGGGCTTGAAAAACTGTTTTTT | CASKVRGLEKLFF
TRBJ2-2 | TRBD2 | TRBV5-1 | NA | TGCGCCAGCGGTATGAGCGGGGGAGTCACCGGGGAGCTGTTTTTT | CASGMSGGVTGELFF
TRBJ1-1 | NA | TRBV18 | NA | TGTGCCAGCTCACCGACGGGGAACACTGAAGCTTTCTTT | CASSPTGNTEAFF
TRBJ1-3 | NA | TRBV19 | NA | TGTGCCAGTAGGTCCGGTGGGGGGGAAGCTGGAAACACCATATATTTT | CASRSGGGEAGNTIYF
TRBJ1-4 | TRBD1 | TRBV27 | NA | TGTGCCAGCAGCCGACGGTTGGGGACAGGCCGAACTAATGAAAAACTGTTTTTT | CASSRRLGTGRTNEKLFF
TRBJ1-3 | NA | TRBV3-1/TRBV3-2 | NA | TGTGCCAGCAGCCAACGGGTCTTGAGCTCTGGAAACACCATATATTTT | CASSQRVLSSGNTIYF
TRBJ1-1 | TRBD1 | TRBV10-3 | NA | TGTGCCATCAAAGAGACAGGGGAAGGAAACACTGAAGCTTTCTTT | CAIKETGEGNTEAFF
TRBJ1-1 | TRBD1 | TRBV6-5 | NA | TGTGCCAGCAGTCACCGGGACAGGGGAACTGAAGCTTTCTTT | CASSHRDRGTEAFF
TRBJ2-2 | NA | TRBV11-2 | NA | TGTGCCAGCAGTTACGTATCGGGGGGGGAGCTGTTTTTT | CASSYVSGGELFF
TRBJ1-6 | NA | TRBV21-1 | NA | TGTGCCAGCAGCAAAGATGGGAGCTCCTATAATTCACCCCTCCACTTT | CASSKDGSSYNSPLHF
TRBJ2-5 | NA | TRBV29-1 | once | TGCAGCGCCTCAGGCGTGACCCAGTACTTC | CSASGVTQYF
TRBJ2-3 | NA | TRBV5-1 | NA | TGCGCCAGCAGCTCAGGATATACGGCAGATACGCAGTATTTT | CASSSGYTADTQYF
TRBJ2-3 | NA | TRBV27 | NA | TGTGCCAGCAGAGCGACCGGGACTCGGGCCACGCAGTATTTT | CASRATGTRATQYF
TRBJ2-3 | TRBD2 | TRBV5-1 | NA | TGCGCCAGCAGCTTGGGAGCGGGGGGAGGCACAGATACGCAGTATTTT | CASSLGAGGGTDTQYF
TRBJ2-3 | TRBD2 | TRBV5-1 | NA | TGCGCCAGCAGCTTGGCTCCGGGACTAGCGGGGGCTCTAGACACAGATACGCAGTATTTT | CASSLAPGLAGALDTDTQYF